One T cell receptor (beta chain) is described in this entry. Assay used: immunoSEQ multiplex PCR; TCRdb lists only in-frame clones, some missing. The data show approximately 170,000 clones, with under 90% seen just once and roughly 15% held by the top ten. Trimming stripped 4 bases from V and 8 bases from J, with 11 bases between. CDR3 length equals 12 residues. Germline-derived CDR1 and CDR2 are MDHEN and SYDVKM. The data belong to a study of blood T cell repertoires in COVID-19. Seattle enrolled patients during active infection and tracked them longitudinally. The TCR originated in a woman between 70 and 85 years old with COVID-19, enrolled during active disease. The source material was peripheral blood. The chain is built from TRBV28 and TRBJ1-1; D remains unclear. The CDR3 reads CASSSPPGEAFF. The CDR3 region has the DNA TGTGCCAGCAGTTCCCCGCCGGGAGAAGCTTTCTTT.